Shown below are 32 T cell receptor beta chains from a single sample sequenced in a study of T cell responses to AZD1222 COVID-19 vaccine. Sequencing was performed with immunoSEQ multiplex PCR; in TCRdb, only in-frame clones are kept and a portion is missing. The sample contains 70,000 to 80,000 clones, roughly 75% of which appear only once. This specimen was peripheral blood, taken 28 days after the second AZD1222 dose. These receptors were obtained from an adult who received the AZD1222 COVID-19 vaccine.

This clone has just a few counts. In nucleotides, the CDR3 is TGCGCCAGCAGCTTAACCGACCCCTACGAGCAGTACTTC. Protein product: CASSLTDPYEQYF. The chain has TRBV5-1 and TRBJ2-7; the D is unclear. The CDR3 spans 13 residues. The germline CDR1 and CDR2 sequences are SGHRS and YFSETQ. Trimming cost V 2 bases and J 2 bases, with 8 bases left between them.

This clone was counted a few times. The chain is built from TRBV30 and TRBJ2-2; D remains unclear. This CDR3 has 14 amino acids. V lost 3 bases to trimming and J lost 0 bases, with 8 bases between them. Germline CDR1 reads GTSNPN; CDR2 reads SVGIG (reference sequence). The CDR3 nucleotides are TGTGCCTGGAGCCTTCCACCGAACACCGGGGAGCTGTTTTTT. It codes for CAWSLPPNTGELFF.

This clone was seen more than once but under ten times. The V and J genes are TRBV7-2 and TRBJ1-2, with 9 nucleotides matching TRBD1. The CDR3 is 15 amino acids. Germline V gives CDR1 SGHTA, CDR2 FQGNSA. Germline trimming cut 4 bases from V and 4 bases from J; bases unmatched to any gene: 7. CDR3 bases: TGTGCCAGCAGCTCTGGGACAGGGCTCCCCTATGGCTACACCTTC. This encodes CASSSGTGLPYGYTF.

V usage is TRBV2 and J usage is TRBJ2-1; D is undetermined. Germline lookup yields CDR1 SNHLY and CDR2 FYNNEI. V lost 5 bases and J lost 7, with 6 bases in between. The CDR3 totals 11 residues. The CDR3 DNA sequence: TGTGCCAGCAGTCTGTATAATGAGCAGTTCTTC. It yields the protein CASSLYNEQFF.

In DNA form, the CDR3 reads TGTGCCAGCAGCTTAAAAGCGGGAAGAGATACGCAGTATTTT. Protein sequence: CASSLKAGRDTQYF. This chain uses TRBV7-3 with TRBJ2-3; 7 nucleotides agree with TRBD2. V lost 1 base and J lost 5; bases outside the gene matches: 3. Germline assignment: CDR1 SGHTA and CDR2 FQGTGA. The CDR3 consists of 14 residues.

This clone was observed a few times. The chain links TRBV6-1 to TRBJ1-2; possibly TRBD1 for D (6 bases). Per the germline V gene, CDR1 is MNHNS and CDR2 is SASEGT. Trimming stripped 0 bases from V and 5 bases from J, with 13 bases between. The length of the CDR3 is 15 residues. In DNA, the CDR3 is TGTGCCAGCAGTGAAGCGTATGACAGGAGTTATGGCTACACCTTC. It is translated as CASSEAYDRSYGYTF.

The V gene is TRBV10-3, the J gene TRBJ1-5; 8 bases are a match to TRBD1. Germline CDR1 and CDR2: ENHRY and SYGVKD. This CDR3 is built from 16 residues. V dropped 3 bases and J dropped 1; count of bases not matched to a gene: 5. CDR3 nucleotide sequence: TGTGCCATCAGTGATGGGACAGGAGTAAGCAATCAGCCCCAGCATTTT. Translating it yields CAISDGTGVSNQPQHF.

The rearrangement links TRBV6-1 to TRBJ2-1; 9 positions agree with TRBD1. Germline lookup yields CDR1 MNHNS and CDR2 SASEGT. This CDR3 has 16 amino acids. With 5 bases clipped from V and 8 bases from J, the junction kept 13 bases outside the gene matches. The CDR3 region is CASSKDRGGKRDEQFF. The CDR3, as DNA: TGTGCCAGCAGTAAAGACAGGGGGGGGAAGAGGGATGAGCAGTTCTTC.

The V and J genes are TRBV10-3 and TRBJ2-7; 11 nucleotides align to TRBD2. With V trimmed by 0 bases and J by 4 bases, 5 bases remained unmatched. CDR1 is ENHRY and CDR2 is SYGVKD in the germline V gene. CDR3 length equals 16 residues. CDR3 in DNA: TGTGCCATCAGTGAGTCGGTTGGGACTAGCGGATACGAGCAGTACTTC. This sequence encodes CAISESVGTSGYEQYF.

This clone was found once. The genes are TRBV10-3 and TRBJ1-1; D is unclear. The V gene lost 4 bases and the J gene lost 4 bases, with 16 bases spanning the gap. Per the germline V gene, CDR1 is ENHRY and CDR2 is SYGVKD. The CDR3 sequence is 15 residues long. CDR3 DNA: TGTGCCATCAGTGTTGAAGGGCTGGAGGGCACTGAAGCTTTCTTT. Its protein product is CAISVEGLEGTEAFF.

The rearrangement joins TRBV28 to TRBJ2-7; D not resolved. The CDR3 has 15 residues. Trimming took off 7 bases at V and 0 bases at J, with 16 bases between the two ends. Germline assignment: CDR1 MDHEN and CDR2 SYDVKM. CDR3 residues: CASTTKLLASYEQYF. In nucleotides, the CDR3 is TGTGCCAGCACTACCAAATTACTCGCCTCCTACGAGCAGTACTTC.

The chain combines TRBV21-1 with TRBJ2-7. TRBV21-1 is annotated as a pseudogene. The CDR3 covers 14 residues. The CDR3 sequence: CASSKDPSGAEQYF. The DNA of the CDR3 is TGTGCCAGCAGCAAAGACCCGTCGGGGGCCGAGCAGTACTTC.

The chain is built from TRBV18 and TRBJ1-1, with TRBD1 matching 9 bases. The CDR3 runs 17 residues. The germline V gene has CDR1 KGHSH and CDR2 LQKENI. The V gene end was trimmed by 4 bases and the J gene end by 6 bases; junction bases not matched to a gene: 15. The CDR3 DNA reads TGTGCCAGCTCACGCACGTTGAGGACAGGGGTGTGGGCTGAAGCTTTCTTT. Its protein is CASSRTLRTGVWAEAFF.

V usage is TRBV28 and J usage is TRBJ1-4; 8 positions agree with TRBD1. The germline CDR1 and CDR2 sequences are MDHEN and SYDVKM. Trimming cost V 5 bases and J 7 bases; bases outside gene matches: 6. The CDR3 sequence is 14 residues long. DNA for the CDR3: TGTGCCAGCAGTCCCCGGACAGGGTCTGAAAAACTGTTTTTT. Translation gives CASSPRTGSEKLFF.

This rearrangement joins TRBV7-8 to TRBJ1-5; TRBD1 matches 8 bases. Germline CDR1 is SGHVS and CDR2 is FQNEAQ. CDR3 length: 18 amino acids. J was trimmed by 4 bases and V by 7 bases; bases with no gene match: 18. The CDR3 region has the DNA TGTGCCAGCATCCCGGGCCGGGCAGGGGGCGTTGGAAATCAGCCCCAGCATTTT. It specifies CASIPGRAGGVGNQPQHF.

This clone was seen more than once but under ten times. V gene TRBV2 combines with J gene TRBJ1-4; D not resolved. Germline V gene sequence: CDR1 SNHLY, CDR2 FYNNEI. The CDR3 loop spans 14 amino acids. Trimming cost V 4 bases and J 3 bases, with 9 bases left between them. For the CDR3, the DNA is TGTGCCAGCAGTGTCGGAGGATCTAATGAAAAACTGTTTTTT. This gives the protein CASSVGGSNEKLFF.

Turning to this clone: Different DNA sequences within this sample yield the same CDR3. This sequence joins TRBV11-3 and TRBJ2-2, with D uncertain. Germline CDR1 SGHNT, CDR2 YENEEA. The V gene lost 3 bases and the J gene lost 2 bases, with 4 bases spanning the gap. The length of the CDR3 is 13 residues. The CDR3 bases are TGTGCCAGCAGCTTGAGAAACACCGGGGAGCTGTTTTTT. Its protein product is CASSLRNTGELFF.

This clone was found a few times. The rearrangement links TRBV7-3 to TRBJ2-3; 8 bases line up with TRBD2. This CDR3 is built from 14 residues. Germline trimming cut 5 bases from V and 2 bases from J; bases unmatched to any gene: 3. Germline-derived CDR1 and CDR2 are SGHTA and FQGTGA. The CDR3 loop reads CASSLSGTTDTQYF. The DNA of the CDR3 is TGTGCCAGCAGCCTTAGCGGGACCACAGATACGCAGTATTTT.

J is TRBJ1-5 and V is TRBV5-7; D ambiguous. TRBV5-7 is sorted into the ORF group, with uncertain function. V lost 8 bases and J 0 bases, leaving 27 bases between the germline ends. CDR3 size: 19 residues. CDR3 sequence reads: CASSLIFLERIHSNQPQHF. The CDR3 bases are TGTGCCAGTAGTCTAATCTTTTTGGAGAGAATCCATAGCAATCAGCCCCAGCATTTT.

The chain couples TRBV10-1 to TRBJ2-2; 7 bases fit TRBD2. The CDR3 runs to 14 residues. J gave up 4 bases and V 7 bases, and 6 bases lay outside the gene matches. Germline CDR1 and CDR2: WNHNN and SYGVQD (reference sequence). CDR3 DNA: TGCGCCAGCACGGATAGCGGGTTCACCGGGGAGCTGTTTTTT. Its protein is CASTDSGFTGELFF.

The gene calls are TRBV12-3 or TRBV12-4 and TRBJ2-1, with a weak D call TRBD2 (5 bases). Deletions cut 4 bases from V and 4 bases from J, with 8 bases between. The CDR3 is made up of 13 amino acids. CDR3: CASSYGNYNEQFF. For the CDR3, the DNA is TGTGCCAGCAGTTACGGGAATTACAATGAGCAGTTCTTC.

The rearrangement links TRBV9 to TRBJ1-1; D is ambiguous. CDR3 size: 14 residues. Germline-derived CDR1 and CDR2 are SGDLS and YYNGEE. Trimming removed 0 bases at V and 1 base at J, with 7 bases between. DNA of the CDR3: TGTGCCAGCAGCGTAGCGCTGGCGAACACTGAAGCTTTCTTT. Its protein product is CASSVALANTEAFF.

This clone was found a few times. The V call is TRBV28, the J call TRBJ2-1; D gene uncertain. Germline V lookup: CDR1 MDHEN, CDR2 SYDVKM. Trimming shortened V by 8 bases and J by 4 bases, and 12 bases separated the two germline ends. CDR3 size: 13 residues. The CDR3 spells CASLPDSYNEQFF. The CDR3 DNA is TGTGCCAGCCTCCCTGACTCGTACAATGAGCAGTTCTTC. The whole variable domain, remainder taken from reference TRBV28 and TRBJ2-1, is DVKVTQSSRYLVKRTGEKVFLECVQDMDHENMFWYRQDPGLGLRLIYFSYDVKMKEKGDIPEGYSVSREKKERFSLILESASTNQTSMYLCASLPDSYNEQFFGPGTRLTVL.

The CDR3 nucleotides are TGTGCCAGCAGCGCCACAGGGACCTACACAGATACGCAGTATTTT. It specifies CASSATGTYTDTQYF. The V gene is TRBV7-3, the J gene TRBJ2-3; possibly TRBD1 for D (6 bases). The CDR3 spans 15 residues. V was cut by 5 bases and J by 2 bases, with 14 bases left in between. CDR1 is SGHTA, CDR2 FQGTGA, per germline.

This clone is a singleton in its sample. J is TRBJ2-7 and V is TRBV9, with 7 bases identical to TRBD1. Germline V lookup: CDR1 SGDLS, CDR2 YYNGEE. The CDR3 spans 15 residues. Germline trimming cut 1 base from V and 6 bases from J; bases unmatched to any gene: 10. Written as DNA, the CDR3 is TGTGCCAGCAGCGTATCGTACAGGGGTGGGGTCGAGCAGTACTTC. Protein: CASSVSYRGGVEQYF.

This chain links TRBV28 with TRBJ2-3; 8 bases align to TRBD2. Trimming cost V 2 bases and J 4 bases; bases outside gene matches: 11. The germline V gene has CDR1 MDHEN and CDR2 SYDVKM. The CDR3 runs to 17 residues. In DNA form, the CDR3 reads TGTGCCAGCAGTTTAGCGGGAGGCATGGAGGGCGCAGATACGCAGTATTTT. Translation gives CASSLAGGMEGADTQYF.

V gene TRBV6-5 combines with J gene TRBJ1-2; D is unclear. The V end lost 1 base, the J end lost 0 bases, and 6 bases lay between the germline ends. The CDR3 runs 14 residues. CDR1 is MNHEY, CDR2 SVGAGI, per germline. CDR3 sequence reads: CASSYLAANYGYTF. CDR3 sequence (DNA): TGTGCCAGCAGTTACTTGGCAGCTAACTATGGCTACACCTTC.

The chain has TRBV19 and TRBJ2-7; TRBD1 might be the D (5 bases). This CDR3 spans 13 amino acids. Germline V gene lookup returns CDR1 LNHDA and CDR2 SQIVND (reference sequence). V dropped 5 bases and J dropped 2 bases, with 10 bases sitting between them. The CDR3 nucleotides are TGTGCCAGTAGTGCCTCAGGGACCTACGAGCAGTACTTC. Protein product: CASSASGTYEQYF.

The chain has TRBV28 and TRBJ2-7, with D perhaps matching TRBD1 (6 bases). CDR3 length: 13 amino acids. The germline V and J ends were trimmed by 10 bases and 6 bases, with 19 bases remaining between them. The germline V gene encodes CDR1 MDHEN and CDR2 SYDVKM. The CDR3 DNA sequence: TGTGCCACATCAACAGGGTCGTCGTTCGAGCAGTACTTC. As protein: CATSTGSSFEQYF.

This chain joins TRBV5-1 and TRBJ1-2; possibly TRBD1 for D (5 bases). Germline assignment: CDR1 SGHRS and CDR2 YFSETQ. V dropped 0 bases and J dropped 7 bases, with 19 bases sitting between them. The CDR3 spans 16 residues. This chain's CDR3 is CASSLEGDSRLGGYTF. The CDR3 coding sequence is TGCGCCAGCAGCTTGGAGGGTGACAGCCGGTTAGGTGGCTACACCTTC.

This chain uses TRBV15 with TRBJ2-3; tentative D call: TRBD2 (6 bases). This CDR3 contains 14 residues. V was shortened by 0 bases and J by 6 bases, with 10 bases between the two germline ends. In germline, CDR1 is LNHNV, CDR2 YYDKDF (reference sequence). CDR3 sequence (DNA): TGTGCCACCAGCAGAGAAGGGAGGTTCGATACGCAGTATTTT. Protein: CATSREGRFDTQYF.

This chain uses TRBV7-9 with TRBJ2-2; the D gene is possibly TRBD2 (6 bases). The germline gives CDR1 SEHNR, CDR2 FQNEAQ (reference sequence). This CDR3 spans 17 amino acids. Trimming took 2 bases from V and 2 from J, leaving 15 bases between them. The chain's CDR3 is CASSLNGWRGNTGELFF. CDR3 DNA: TGTGCCAGCAGCTTAAACGGGTGGAGGGGAAACACCGGGGAGCTGTTTTTT.